This T cell receptor (beta chain) is drawn from a study of T cell responses to AZD1222 COVID-19 vaccine. General observations from the study: In the spike-specific TCR repertoire, nearly half reportedly target unmutated variant regions. Among the donors, most were white British and more were female, and clonal diversity was possibly underestimated.

In regard to this clone: Antigen unknown.

The repertoire was sequenced with immunoSEQ multiplex PCR; TCRdb's copy has only in-frame clones and lacks some. Among around 140,000 clones listed, approximately 90% were seen once. Germline-derived CDR1 and CDR2 are DFQATT and SNEGSKA (reference sequence). V dropped 5 bases and J dropped 5 bases, with 7 bases sitting between them. The length of the CDR3 is 10 residues. V is TRBV20-1 and J is TRBJ2-7; D ambiguous. This sequence originates from an adult in good health. The starting material was peripheral blood, obtained on day 0 of AZD1222 vaccination. CDR3 sequence reads: CSAFRNEQYF. For the CDR3, the DNA is TGCAGTGCTTTCAGGAACGAGCAGTACTTC.